One and the same sample provided the 18 T cell receptor beta chains below, sequenced in a study of cytomegalovirus exposure and HLA in healthy donors. PCR amplification relied on 60 Vbeta primers (plus 13 Jbeta primers). Repertoires were generated with immunoSEQ multiplex PCR, while TCRdb's copy carries only in-frame clones and drops some. The sample lists 95,000 to 150,000 clones, over 50% occurring once. The specimen was PBMCs. These receptors all come from a woman aged 35 to 49 in good health and CMV-seropositive.

This clone turned up a few times. The V call is TRBV15, the J call TRBJ1-5; no reliable D call. The V and J ends lost 4 bases and 3 bases respectively, with 19 bases between them. Looked up from germline, CDR1 is LNHNV and CDR2 is YYDKDF (reference sequence). The length of the CDR3 is 17 residues. CDR3 nucleotide sequence: TGTGCCACCAGCAAAACGGGGAGTCAGCAGGACAATCAGCCCCAGCATTTT. Amino acid sequence: CATSKTGSQQDNQPQHF. Supplemented by reference TRBV15 and TRBJ1-5, the full variable domain reads DAMVIQNPRYQVTQFGKPVTLSCSQTLNHNVMYWYQQKSSQAPKLLFHYYDKDFNNEADTPDNFQSRRPNTSFCFLDIRSPGLGDTAMYLCATSKTGSQQDNQPQHFGDGTRLSIL.

The chain carries TRBV10-2 and TRBJ1-6; a possible D gene is TRBD1 (6 bases). The CDR3 extends over 13 amino acids. The germline gives CDR1 WSHSY, CDR2 SAAADI. Trimming pared 10 bases from V and 6 bases from J, leaving 13 bases between. The CDR3 nucleotides read TGCGCCACCGCTCAAGGGGGTAATTCACCCCTCCACTTT. Amino acids: CATAQGGNSPLHF.

The V call is TRBV7-6, the J call TRBJ2-3; 9 nucleotides line up with TRBD1. The CDR3 has 16 amino acids. Germline trimming cut 6 bases from V and 3 bases from J; bases unmatched to any gene: 10. CDR1 and CDR2 (germline): SGHVS, FNYEAQ. As DNA, the CDR3 is TGTGCCAGCAGAAAGGGACAGGGCTTTGGGACAGATACGCAGTATTTT. Its protein product is CASRKGQGFGTDTQYF.

Only one count was recorded for this clone. The chain carries TRBV13 and TRBJ2-3; D remains ambiguous. The length of the CDR3 is 12 residues. Germline V gene data show CDR1 as PRHDT and CDR2 as FYEKMQ (reference sequence). Trimming took 1 base from V and 4 from J, leaving 3 bases between them. CDR3 bases: TGTGCCAGCAGCTTAGCGGCAGATACGCAGTATTTT. Its translation is CASSLAADTQYF. The variable domain in full, completed from reference TRBV13 and TRBJ2-3, reads AAGVIQSPRHLIKEKRETATLKCYPIPRHDTVYWYQQGPGQDPQFLISFYEKMQSDKGSIPDRFSAQQFSDYHSELNMSSLELGDSALYFCASSLAADTQYFGPGTRLTVL.

The chain employs TRBV2 and TRBJ1-2, with 7 bases that match TRBD1. V shed 6 bases, J shed 4 bases, and the junction held 8 bases outside the gene matches. The CDR3 length is 14 residues. Germline assignment: CDR1 SNHLY and CDR2 FYNNEI. The CDR3 here is CASSRQGDIYGYTF. CDR3 bases: TGTGCCAGCAGCCGACAGGGTGACATCTATGGCTACACCTTC. Full variable domain (remainder filled in from reference TRBV2 and TRBJ1-2): EPEVTQTPSHQVTQMGQEVILRCVPISNHLYFYWYRQILGQKVEFLVSFYNNEISEKSEIFDDQFSVERPDGSNFTLKIRSTKLEDSAMYFCASSRQGDIYGYTFGSGTRLTVV.

The chain joins TRBV11-3 to TRBJ2-3, with 8 bases fitting TRBD1. The germline V gene encodes CDR1 SGHNT and CDR2 YENEEA. The CDR3 spans 14 residues. The junction had 5 bases not matched to a gene; V was cut back by 8 bases and J by 1 base. The CDR3 region is CASAAGGGTDTQYF. CDR3 DNA: TGTGCCAGCGCTGCAGGGGGCGGCACAGATACGCAGTATTTT. Based on the CDR3 plus reference TRBV11-3 and TRBJ2-3, the full variable domain is EAGVVQSPRYKIIEKKQPVAFWCNPISGHNTLYWYLQNLGQGPELLIRYENEEAVDDSQLPKDRFSAERLKGVDSTLKIQPAELGDSAVYLCASAAGGGTDTQYFGPGTRLTVL.

The chain carries TRBV7-6 and TRBJ2-7; 9 bases map to TRBD2. This CDR3 has 21 amino acids. Losses at the gene ends were 1 base for V and 6 bases for J; bases not matched to a gene: 25. CDR1 is SGHVS and CDR2 is FNYEAQ in the germline V gene. This CDR3 is CASSLGQGPFPIAGVEAEQYF. CDR3 DNA sequence: TGTGCCAGCAGCTTAGGACAGGGCCCCTTCCCTATAGCGGGAGTGGAGGCCGAGCAGTACTTC. Full variable domain (outside the CDR3, taken from reference TRBV7-6 and TRBJ2-7): GAGVSQSPRYKVTKRGQDVALRCDPISGHVSLYWYRQALGQGPEFLTYFNYEAQQDKSGLPNDRFSAERPEGSISTLTIQRTEQRDSAMYRCASSLGQGPFPIAGVEAEQYFGPGTRLTVT.

The V and J genes are TRBV7-2 and TRBJ2-1; 11 bases align to TRBD2. Germline V gene lookup returns CDR1 SGHTA and CDR2 FQGNSA. With V trimmed by 3 bases and J by 8 bases, 6 bases remained unmatched. This CDR3 has 15 amino acids. Here the CDR3 DNA reads TGTGCCAGCAGCTTCAATAGCGGGAGGGCCGATGAGCAGTTCTTC. Translation: CASSFNSGRADEQFF.

V is TRBV11-2 and J is TRBJ1-4, with 7 bases identical to TRBD1. This CDR3 comprises 15 residues. With 3 bases clipped from V and 4 bases from J, the junction kept 5 bases outside the gene matches. Germline assignment: CDR1 SGHAT and CDR2 FQNNGV. CDR3 sequence: CASSFPGGRNEKLFF. Written as DNA, the CDR3 is TGTGCCAGCAGCTTCCCAGGGGGTCGTAATGAAAAACTGTTTTTT.

The chain couples TRBV7-9 to TRBJ2-1; TRBD2 is a possible D gene (6 bases). Germline V gives CDR1 SEHNR, CDR2 FQNEAQ (reference sequence). The V end was cut by 5 bases, the J end by 6 bases, with 14 bases between. The CDR3 loop spans 14 amino acids. For the CDR3, the DNA is TGTGCCAGCAGCCTGAATGGGCGGGGCAATGAGCAGTTCTTC. Protein sequence: CASSLNGRGNEQFF.

The chain couples TRBV28 to TRBJ2-7; 9 bases line up with TRBD1. This CDR3 is 14 amino acids long. The J segment lost 9 bases and the V segment lost 8 bases, leaving 14 bases of the junction unmatched. The germline CDR1 and CDR2 sequences are MDHEN and SYDVKM. The CDR3 here is CASLPGTGITRQYF. CDR3 DNA: TGTGCCAGCCTACCCGGGACAGGGATTACGAGGCAGTACTTC.

The rearrangement uses TRBV1 and TRBJ2-7; the table's D call of TRBD2 was not tested on the DNA. TRBV1 is marked as a pseudogene. The CDR3 runs to 19 residues. In DNA form, the CDR3 reads TGCACCAGCAGCCAACACCAGACTAGCGGGAGGTCGAGCTCCTACGAGCAGTACTTC. Protein sequence: CTSSQHQTSGRSSSYEQYF.

The CDR3 protein is CAWSVLVNYGYTF. DNA for the CDR3: TGTGCCTGGAGTGTACTCGTTAACTATGGCTACACCTTC. The chain carries TRBV30 and TRBJ1-2; D gene unclear. The CDR3 totals 13 residues. Germline values: CDR1 GTSNPN, CDR2 SVGIG (reference sequence). V was pared by 0 bases and J by 1 base, with 6 bases between.

The rearrangement joins TRBV19 to TRBJ1-1; unclear D gene. In germline, CDR1 is LNHDA, CDR2 SQIVND (reference sequence). CDR3 length: 11 amino acids. V was clipped by 3 bases and J by 8 bases, with 7 bases between them. The CDR3 loop is CASSMLREAFF. Here the CDR3 DNA reads TGTGCCAGTAGTATGTTGAGGGAAGCTTTCTTT.

This chain joins TRBV9 and TRBJ2-7; perhaps TRBD2 as D (6 bases). Germline V gene lookup returns CDR1 SGDLS and CDR2 YYNGEE. With 5 bases removed from V and 0 bases from J, the gap between germline ends came to 18 bases. CDR3 length: 16 amino acids. The DNA of the CDR3 is TGTGCCAGCAGTTCCGCCCCCGACGGGAGCTCCTACGAGCAGTACTTC. This encodes CASSSAPDGSSYEQYF.

The count of this clone is one. The V gene is TRBV9, the J gene TRBJ2-3; 7 nucleotides match TRBD1. The V and J ends lost 4 bases and 6 bases, in that order; junction bases with no gene match: 5. The CDR3 is made up of 13 amino acids. The germline V gene encodes CDR1 SGDLS and CDR2 YYNGEE. The CDR3 loop reads CASSRGQVDTQYF. CDR3 sequence (DNA): TGTGCCAGCAGCCGCGGACAGGTCGATACGCAGTATTTT.

The V gene is TRBV21-1, the J gene TRBJ2-1; the table's D call TRBD2 went unverified against the DNA. TRBV21-1 is designated a pseudogene. The CDR3 loop spans 16 amino acids. CDR3 region: CASSIRTSGSYNEQFF. CDR3 bases: TGTGCCAGCAGCATCCGGACTAGCGGGTCCTACAATGAGCAGTTCTTC.

This clone was counted between two and nine times. The chain uses TRBV7-9 and TRBJ2-5, with a weak D call TRBD1 (6 bases). Germline-derived CDR1 and CDR2 are SEHNR and FQNEAQ (reference sequence). V gave up 8 bases and J gave up 3 bases, with 10 bases separating them. CDR3 size: 12 residues. As DNA, the CDR3 is TGTGCCAGCGCTAGGACAGAAGAGACCCAGTACTTC. The encoded protein is CASARTEETQYF. The full variable domain, rest sourced from reference TRBV7-9 and TRBJ2-5, is DTGVSQNPRHKITKRGQNVTFRCDPISEHNRLYWYRQTLGQGPEFLTYFQNEAQLEKSRLLSDRFSAERPKGSFSTLEIQRTEQGDSAMYLCASARTEETQYFGPGTRLLVL.